Listed below are T cell receptor beta chains from one sample, sequenced in a study of T cells after yellow fever vaccination. TCRdb reanalysed the 5' RACE reads using MiXCR and keeps one entry per CDR3 protein. The sample yields 250,000 or so distinct CDR3 sequences, 6.9% seen once. The material was CD4+ T cells sorted from PBMCs, obtained 15 days after the yellow fever booster vaccination. The receptors derive from a man aged 25 to 45 who received the YFV17D yellow fever vaccine. CDR3s include the opening cysteine and the closing phenylalanine or tryptophan. The D gene is left open where the match is weak. Size is omitted from some rows. Given values are once, few, many or a class for expanded clones.

d_gene	abundance	v_gene	j_gene	CDR3nt	CDR3aa
TRBD2	few	TRBV7-2	TRBJ2-1	TGTGCCAGCAGCTTAGTGGGCCTAGCGGGAAACAATGAGCAGTTCTTC	CASSLVGLAGNNEQFF
.	many	TRBV29-1	TRBJ2-5	TGCAGCGTTACTGGACGGGGACAAGAGACCCAGTACTTC	CSVTGRGQETQYF
.	many	TRBV29-1	TRBJ2-2	TGCAGCGTTGTACAGACGACCGGGGAGCTGTTTTTT	CSVVQTTGELFF
TRBD1	few	TRBV18	TRBJ1-1	TGTGCCAGCTCCCGCGTGGGGACAGGGACTATGAACACTGAAGCTTTCTTT	CASSRVGTGTMNTEAFF
.	.	TRBV20-1	TRBJ1-2	TGCAGTGCTAGGGCAGGGACAAACTATGGCTACACCTTC	CSARAGTNYGYTF
TRBD1	few	TRBV19	TRBJ1-5	TGTGCCAGTAACGACGGGACAGGGTATCAGCCCCAGCATTTT	CASNDGTGYQPQHF
.	few	TRBV12-3/TRBV12-4	TRBJ1-1	TGTGCCACCTTCCCGGGAGCCATGAACACTGAAGCTTTCTTT	CATFPGAMNTEAFF
TRBD2	.	TRBV20-1	TRBJ2-7	TGCAGTGCTAATTTACCGGGACTAGCGGCCTACGAGCAGTACTTC	CSANLPGLAAYEQYF
.	.	TRBV5-1	TRBJ2-7	TGCGCCAGCAGCTTGGGTAACAGCTTCTACGAGCAGTACTTC	CASSLGNSFYEQYF
TRBD2	few	TRBV7-2	TRBJ2-5	TGTGCCAGCAGCCGCGTTAGGGCGGGAGATGCCCAGTACTTC	CASSRVRAGDAQYF
.	.	TRBV5-1	TRBJ2-5	TGCGCCAGCAGCCCCAGGACAGTTGGAGAGACCCAGTACTTC	CASSPRTVGETQYF
TRBD2	few	TRBV3-1	TRBJ2-1	TGTGCCAGCAGCCAAGAACGGCTAGCGGGATCCAATGAGCAGTTCTTC	CASSQERLAGSNEQFF
.	.	TRBV7-2	TRBJ2-1	TGTGCCAGCAGCGCCTCCGGGACTGGGGATGAGCAGTTCTTC	CASSASGTGDEQFF
.	.	TRBV15	TRBJ2-1	TGTGCCACCAGCAGGCCCTCGGGGAGCTCCTACAATGAGCAGTTCTTC	CATSRPSGSSYNEQFF
.	many	TRBV6-5	TRBJ1-1	TGTGCCAGCAGTTCGGGGGGGACTGAAGCTTTCTTT	CASSSGGTEAFF
TRBD1	many	TRBV5-1	TRBJ1-4	TGCGCCAGCAGCTTTCAGGGGGCTAATGAAAAACTGTTTTTT	CASSFQGANEKLFF